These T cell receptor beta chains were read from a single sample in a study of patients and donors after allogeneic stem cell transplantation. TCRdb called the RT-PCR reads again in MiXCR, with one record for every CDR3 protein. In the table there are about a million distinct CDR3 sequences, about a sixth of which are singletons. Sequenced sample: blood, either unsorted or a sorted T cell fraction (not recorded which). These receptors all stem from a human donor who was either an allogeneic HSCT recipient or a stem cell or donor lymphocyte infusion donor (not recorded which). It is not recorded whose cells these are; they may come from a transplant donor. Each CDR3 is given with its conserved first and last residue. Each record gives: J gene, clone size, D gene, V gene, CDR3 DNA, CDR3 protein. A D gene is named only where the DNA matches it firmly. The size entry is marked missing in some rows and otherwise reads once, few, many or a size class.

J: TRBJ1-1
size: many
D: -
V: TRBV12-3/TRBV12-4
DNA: TGTGCCAGCAGTCTACGCGTCGGGCCAGGGAGATTTGAAGCTTTCTTT
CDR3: CASSLRVGPGRFEAFF

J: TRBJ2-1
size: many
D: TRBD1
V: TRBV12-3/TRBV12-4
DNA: TGTGCCAGCACCTGGGACAGCCACAATGAGCAGTTCTTC
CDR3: CASTWDSHNEQFF

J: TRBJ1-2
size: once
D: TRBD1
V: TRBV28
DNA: TGTGCCAGCAGACAACAGGGACAGGTGCTGCTTTACCCCACCTTC
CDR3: CASRQQGQVLLYPTF

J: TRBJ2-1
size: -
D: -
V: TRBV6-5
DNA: TGTGCCAGCAGTTACTCGGGCAACAGTCGGGGTGAGCAGTTCTTC
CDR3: CASSYSGNSRGEQFF

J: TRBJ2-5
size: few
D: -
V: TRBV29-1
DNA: TGCAGCGTTGAAGGGCGGGGCGGAGAGACCCAGTACTTC
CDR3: CSVEGRGGETQYF

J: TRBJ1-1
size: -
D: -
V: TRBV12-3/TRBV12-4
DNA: TGTGCCAGCAGTTTGAATCTTCCAAGGAACACTGAAGCTTTCTTT
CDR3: CASSLNLPRNTEAFF

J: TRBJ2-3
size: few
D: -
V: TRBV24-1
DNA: TGTGCCACCAGTGATCTCCAGGGTAGCGCAGATACGCAGTATTTT
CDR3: CATSDLQGSADTQYF

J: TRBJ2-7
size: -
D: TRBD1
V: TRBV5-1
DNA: TGCGCCAGCAGCACCGGGACAGTCCCCTACGAGCAGTACTTC
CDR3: CASSTGTVPYEQYF

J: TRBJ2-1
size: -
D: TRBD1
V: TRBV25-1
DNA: TGTGCCAGCAGTGAGGCTACAGGGGGCAATGAGCAGTTCTTC
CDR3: CASSEATGGNEQFF

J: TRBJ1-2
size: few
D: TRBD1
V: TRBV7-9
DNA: TGTGCCAGCAGCTTACCCCCCCCGGCAGGGGGCGAGGACTACACCTTC
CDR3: CASSLPPPAGGEDYTF

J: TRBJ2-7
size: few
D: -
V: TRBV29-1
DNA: TGCAGCGTTGGTCCCAGCTCCTACGAGCAGTACTTC
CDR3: CSVGPSSYEQYF

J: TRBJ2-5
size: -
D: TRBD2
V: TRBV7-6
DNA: TGTGCCAGCAGCTTAGAGGGGAGACTAGCGTCCAAAGAGACCCAGTACTTC
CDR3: CASSLEGRLASKETQYF

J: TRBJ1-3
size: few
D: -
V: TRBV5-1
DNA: TGCGCCAGCAGCCCGGCGGTTCCTGAAAACACCATATATTTT
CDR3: CASSPAVPENTIYF

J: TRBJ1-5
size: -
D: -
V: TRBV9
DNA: TGTGCCAGCAGCCCCCATTGGGGGTATCAGCCCCAGCATTTT
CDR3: CASSPHWGYQPQHF